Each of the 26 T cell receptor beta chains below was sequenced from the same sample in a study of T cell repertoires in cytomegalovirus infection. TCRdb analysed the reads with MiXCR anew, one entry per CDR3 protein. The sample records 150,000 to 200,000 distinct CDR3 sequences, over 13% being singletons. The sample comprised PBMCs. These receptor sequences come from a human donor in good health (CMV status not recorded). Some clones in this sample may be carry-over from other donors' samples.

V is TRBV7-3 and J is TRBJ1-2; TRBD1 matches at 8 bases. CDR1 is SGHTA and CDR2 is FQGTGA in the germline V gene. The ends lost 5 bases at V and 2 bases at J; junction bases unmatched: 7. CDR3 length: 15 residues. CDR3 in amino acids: CASSLSGGANYGYTF. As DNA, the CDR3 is TGTGCCAGCAGCCTCTCAGGGGGCGCGAACTATGGCTACACCTTC.

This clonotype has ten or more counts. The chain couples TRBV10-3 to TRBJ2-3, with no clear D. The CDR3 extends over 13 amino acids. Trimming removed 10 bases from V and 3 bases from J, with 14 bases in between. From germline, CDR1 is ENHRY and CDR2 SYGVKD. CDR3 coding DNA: TGTGCCAGCGAGAAGAGTGAGACAGATACGCAGTATTTT. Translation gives CASEKSETDTQYF.

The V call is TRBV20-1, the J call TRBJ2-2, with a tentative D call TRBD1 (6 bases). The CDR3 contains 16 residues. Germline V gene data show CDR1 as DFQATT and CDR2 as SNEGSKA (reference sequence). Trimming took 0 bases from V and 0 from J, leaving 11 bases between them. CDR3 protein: CSARDRDIANTGELFF. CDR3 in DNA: TGCAGTGCTAGAGATCGGGACATAGCGAACACCGGGGAGCTGTTTTTT.

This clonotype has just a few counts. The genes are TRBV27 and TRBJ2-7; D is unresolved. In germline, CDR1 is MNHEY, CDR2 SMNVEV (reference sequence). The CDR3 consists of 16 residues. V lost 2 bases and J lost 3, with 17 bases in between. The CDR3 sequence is CASSLRPGLDNYEQYF. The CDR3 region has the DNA TGTGCCAGCAGTTTACGTCCGGGTCTCGACAACTACGAGCAGTACTTC.

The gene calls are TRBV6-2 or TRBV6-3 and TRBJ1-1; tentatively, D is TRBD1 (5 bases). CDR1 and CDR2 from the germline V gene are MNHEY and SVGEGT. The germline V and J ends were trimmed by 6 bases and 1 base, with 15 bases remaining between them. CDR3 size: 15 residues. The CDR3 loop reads CASRTTGLQNTEAFF. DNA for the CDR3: TGTGCCAGCAGGACAACGGGACTCCAGAACACTGAAGCTTTCTTT.

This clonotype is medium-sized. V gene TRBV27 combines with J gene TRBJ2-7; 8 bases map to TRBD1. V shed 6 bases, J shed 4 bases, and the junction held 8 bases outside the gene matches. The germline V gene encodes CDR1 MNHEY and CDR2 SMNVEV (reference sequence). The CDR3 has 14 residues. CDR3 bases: TGTGCCAGCAGCTTTAGGACAGGGTTGTACGAGCAGTACTTC. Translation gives CASSFRTGLYEQYF.

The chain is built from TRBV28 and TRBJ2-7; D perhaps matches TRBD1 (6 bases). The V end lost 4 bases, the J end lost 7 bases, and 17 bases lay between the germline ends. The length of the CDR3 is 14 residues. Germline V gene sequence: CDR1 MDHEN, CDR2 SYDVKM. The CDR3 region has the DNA TGTGCCAGCAGTTCGGGACACCTTTCGGGGGAGCAGTACTTC. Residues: CASSSGHLSGEQYF.

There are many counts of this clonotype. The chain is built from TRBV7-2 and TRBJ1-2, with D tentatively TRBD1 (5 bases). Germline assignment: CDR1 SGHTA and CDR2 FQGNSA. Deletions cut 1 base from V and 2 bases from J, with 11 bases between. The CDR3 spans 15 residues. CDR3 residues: CASSLETAGNYGYTF. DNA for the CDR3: TGTGCCAGCAGCTTAGAAACGGCAGGGAACTATGGCTACACCTTC.

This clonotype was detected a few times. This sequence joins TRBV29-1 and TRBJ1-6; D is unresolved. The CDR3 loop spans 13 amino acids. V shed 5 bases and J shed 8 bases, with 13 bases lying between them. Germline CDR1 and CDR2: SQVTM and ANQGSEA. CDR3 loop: CSVRLGMDSPLHF. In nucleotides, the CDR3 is TGCAGCGTTAGACTGGGTATGGATTCACCCCTCCACTTT.

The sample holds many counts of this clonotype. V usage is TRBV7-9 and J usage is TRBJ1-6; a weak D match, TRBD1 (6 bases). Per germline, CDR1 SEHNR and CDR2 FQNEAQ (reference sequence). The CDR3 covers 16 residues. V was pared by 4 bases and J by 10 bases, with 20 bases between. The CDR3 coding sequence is TGTGCCAGCAGCTCCACCCAGACAGGTCTGGGGTCACCCCTCCACTTT. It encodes CASSSTQTGLGSPLHF.

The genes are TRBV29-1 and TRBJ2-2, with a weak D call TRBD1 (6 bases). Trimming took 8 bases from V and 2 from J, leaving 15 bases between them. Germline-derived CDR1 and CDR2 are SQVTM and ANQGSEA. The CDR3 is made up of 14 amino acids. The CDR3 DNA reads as TGCAGCACAACCGGACAGACAAACACCGGGGAGCTGTTTTTT. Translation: CSTTGQTNTGELFF.

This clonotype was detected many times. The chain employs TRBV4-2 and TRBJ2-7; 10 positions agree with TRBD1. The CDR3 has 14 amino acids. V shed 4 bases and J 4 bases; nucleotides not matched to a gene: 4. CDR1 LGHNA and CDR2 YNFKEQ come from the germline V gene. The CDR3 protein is CASSPDRGEYEQYF. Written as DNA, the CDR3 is TGTGCCAGCAGCCCGGACAGGGGGGAATACGAGCAGTACTTC.

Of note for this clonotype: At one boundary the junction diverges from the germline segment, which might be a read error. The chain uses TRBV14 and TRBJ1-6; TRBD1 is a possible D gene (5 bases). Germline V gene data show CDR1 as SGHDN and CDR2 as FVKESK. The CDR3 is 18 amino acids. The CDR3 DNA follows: TGTCCCAGCAGCCAAGATCGGCCTTCAAAGGGGCCGAATTCACCCCTCCACTTT. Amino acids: CPSSQDRPSKGPNSPLHF.

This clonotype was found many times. The CDR3 sequence: CASSFPGDRGHYGYTF. CDR3 DNA: TGTGCCAGCAGTTTTCCCGGGGACAGGGGACACTATGGCTACACCTTC. The rearrangement joins TRBV28 to TRBJ1-2, with 10 bases lining up with TRBD1. The CDR3 contains 16 residues. The germline V gene has CDR1 MDHEN and CDR2 SYDVKM. The V gene end was trimmed by 3 bases and the J gene end by 3 bases; junction bases not matched to a gene: 7.

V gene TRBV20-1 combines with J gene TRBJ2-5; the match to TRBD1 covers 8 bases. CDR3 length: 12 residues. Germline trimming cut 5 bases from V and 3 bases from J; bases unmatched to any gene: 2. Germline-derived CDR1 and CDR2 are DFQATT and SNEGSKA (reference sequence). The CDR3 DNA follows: TGCAGTGCTGGGACAGGAAAAGAGACCCAGTACTTC. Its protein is CSAGTGKETQYF.

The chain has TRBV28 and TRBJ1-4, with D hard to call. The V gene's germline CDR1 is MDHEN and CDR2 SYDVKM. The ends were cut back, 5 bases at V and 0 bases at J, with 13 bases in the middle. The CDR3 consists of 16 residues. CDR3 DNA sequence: TGTGCCAGCAGTCTAAATCGGATCCCAACTAATGAAAAACTGTTTTTT. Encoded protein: CASSLNRIPTNEKLFF. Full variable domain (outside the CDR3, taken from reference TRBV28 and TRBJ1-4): DVKVTQSSRYLVKRTGEKVFLECVQDMDHENMFWYRQDPGLGLRLIYFSYDVKMKEKGDIPEGYSVSREKKERFSLILESASTNQTSMYLCASSLNRIPTNEKLFFGSGTQLSVL.

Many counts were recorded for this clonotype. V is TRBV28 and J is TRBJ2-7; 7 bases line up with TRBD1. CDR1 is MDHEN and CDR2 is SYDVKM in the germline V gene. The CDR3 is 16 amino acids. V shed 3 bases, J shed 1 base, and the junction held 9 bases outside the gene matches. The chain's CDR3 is CASSFESGQRSYEQYF. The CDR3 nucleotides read TGTGCCAGCAGTTTCGAATCGGGACAGAGATCCTACGAGCAGTACTTC.

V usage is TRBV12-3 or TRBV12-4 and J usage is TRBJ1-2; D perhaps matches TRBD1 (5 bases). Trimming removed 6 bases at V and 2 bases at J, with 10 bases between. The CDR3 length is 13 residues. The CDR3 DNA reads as TGTGCCAGCAGAAGACAGATAAACTATGGCTACACCTTC. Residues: CASRRQINYGYTF.

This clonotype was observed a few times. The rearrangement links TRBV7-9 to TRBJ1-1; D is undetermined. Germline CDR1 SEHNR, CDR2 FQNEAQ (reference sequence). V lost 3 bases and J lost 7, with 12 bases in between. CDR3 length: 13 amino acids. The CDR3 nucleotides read TGTGCCAGCAGCTTGGTTTTTGGTGTTGAAGCTTTCTTT. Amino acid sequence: CASSLVFGVEAFF.

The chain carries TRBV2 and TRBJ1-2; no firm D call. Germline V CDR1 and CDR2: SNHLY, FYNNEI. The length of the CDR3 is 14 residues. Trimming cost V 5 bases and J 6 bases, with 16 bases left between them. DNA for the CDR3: TGTGCCAGCAGTCCCCCCGTCCTTGGGAATGGCTACACCTTC. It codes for CASSPPVLGNGYTF.

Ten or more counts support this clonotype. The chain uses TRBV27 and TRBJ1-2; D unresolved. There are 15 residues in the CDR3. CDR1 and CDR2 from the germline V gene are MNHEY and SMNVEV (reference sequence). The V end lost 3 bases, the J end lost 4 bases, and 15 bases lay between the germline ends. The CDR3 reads CASSFGSQTSYGYTF. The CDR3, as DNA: TGTGCCAGCAGTTTTGGTTCGCAGACCTCCTATGGCTACACCTTC.

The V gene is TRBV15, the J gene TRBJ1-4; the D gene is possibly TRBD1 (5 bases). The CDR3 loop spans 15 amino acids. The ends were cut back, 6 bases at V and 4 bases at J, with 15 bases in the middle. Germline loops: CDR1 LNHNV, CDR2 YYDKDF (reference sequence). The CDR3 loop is CATRTTGLFNEKLFF. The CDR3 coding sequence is TGTGCCACCAGGACAACGGGACTGTTTAATGAAAAACTGTTTTTT.

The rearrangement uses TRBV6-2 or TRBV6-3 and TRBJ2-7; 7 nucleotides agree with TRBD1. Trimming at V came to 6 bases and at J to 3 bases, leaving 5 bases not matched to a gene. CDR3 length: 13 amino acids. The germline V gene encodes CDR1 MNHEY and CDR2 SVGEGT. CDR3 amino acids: CASSRDRVYEQYF. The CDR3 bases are TGTGCCAGCAGCCGGGACAGAGTCTACGAGCAGTACTTC.

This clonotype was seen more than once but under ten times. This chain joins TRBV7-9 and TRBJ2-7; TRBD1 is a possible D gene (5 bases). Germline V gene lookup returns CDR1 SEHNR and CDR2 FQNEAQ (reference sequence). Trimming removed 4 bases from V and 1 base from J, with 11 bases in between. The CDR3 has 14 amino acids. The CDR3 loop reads CASSWAGMSYEQYF. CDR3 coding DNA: TGTGCCAGCAGCTGGGCAGGGATGTCCTACGAGCAGTACTTC.

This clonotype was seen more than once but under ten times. Written as DNA, the CDR3 is TGTGCCAGCAGCGTAAAGGTCAGCGGGGGTGGAGGAGAGACCCAGTACTTC. Amino acids: CASSVKVSGGGGETQYF. The chain recombines TRBV9 with TRBJ2-5, with 8 bases fitting TRBD2. The CDR3 is made up of 17 amino acids. After removal of 1 base from V and 4 bases from J, the junction contained 12 bases not matched to a gene. Germline CDR1 and CDR2: SGDLS and YYNGEE.

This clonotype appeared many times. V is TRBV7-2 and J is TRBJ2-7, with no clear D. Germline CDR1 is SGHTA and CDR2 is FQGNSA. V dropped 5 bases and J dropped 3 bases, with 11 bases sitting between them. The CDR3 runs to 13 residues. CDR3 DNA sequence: TGTGCCAGCAGCCTAGAGGCAGGCTACGAGCAGTACTTC. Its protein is CASSLEAGYEQYF.